The sequence of this T cell receptor beta chain was determined in a study of blood T cell repertoires in COVID-19. Study overall: T cells, B-cell-depleted T cells, or PBMCs provided the cDNA or gDNA that served as material.

The study assigned cohorts using participant-reported clinical history. Assay used: immunoSEQ multiplex PCR; TCRdb lists only in-frame clones, some missing. The sample has about 250,000 clones; 70% to 90% are singletons. The TCR originated in a woman aged 45 to 65 who had recovered from COVID-19. Material for sequencing was PBMCs or T cells enriched from blood (not recorded which).

The CDR3 region is CASTLRQGVHYGYTF. The CDR3 DNA follows: TGTGCCAGCACCCTCCGACAGGGGGTGCACTATGGCTACACCTTC. This chain links TRBV27 with TRBJ1-2; 9 bases match TRBD1. The CDR3 is 15 amino acids. The V gene end was trimmed by 7 bases and the J gene end by 3 bases; junction bases not matched to a gene: 9. CDR1 is MNHEY, CDR2 SMNVEV, per germline (reference sequence).